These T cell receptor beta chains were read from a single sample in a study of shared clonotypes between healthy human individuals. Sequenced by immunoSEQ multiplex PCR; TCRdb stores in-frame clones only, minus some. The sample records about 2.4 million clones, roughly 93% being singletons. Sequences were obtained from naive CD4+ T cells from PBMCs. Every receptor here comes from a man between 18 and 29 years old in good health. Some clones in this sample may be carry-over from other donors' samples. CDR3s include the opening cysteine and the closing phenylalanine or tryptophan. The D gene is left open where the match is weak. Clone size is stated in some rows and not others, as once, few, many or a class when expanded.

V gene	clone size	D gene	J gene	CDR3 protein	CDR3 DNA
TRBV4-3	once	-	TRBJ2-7	CASSRLRDSYEQYF	TGCGCCAGCAGCCGTTTGCGGGACTCCTACGAGCAGTACTTC
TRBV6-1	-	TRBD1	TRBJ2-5	CASSELRDREGETQYF	TGTGCCAGCAGTGAATTGAGGGACAGGGAGGGCGAGACCCAGTACTTC
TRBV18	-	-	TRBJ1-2	CASSPGGPGMDYGYTF	TGTGCCAGCTCACCAGGGGGGCCGGGGATGGACTATGGCTACACCTTC
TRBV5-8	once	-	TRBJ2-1	CASSLGPSYEQFF	TGTGCCAGCAGCTTGGGTCCCTCCTATGAGCAGTTCTTC
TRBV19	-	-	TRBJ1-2	CASRNRERANYGYTF	TGTGCCAGTCGGAACAGAGAGAGAGCTAACTATGGCTACACCTTC
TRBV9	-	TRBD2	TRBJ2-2	CASSVGGRVNTGELFF	TGTGCCAGCAGCGTAGGCGGGAGAGTGAACACCGGGGAGCTGTTTTTT
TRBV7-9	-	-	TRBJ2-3	CASSLDEGGTDTQYF	TGTGCCAGCAGCTTAGATGAGGGGGGCACAGATACGCAGTATTTT
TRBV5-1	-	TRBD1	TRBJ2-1	CASSSGQVKNEQFF	TGCGCCAGCAGCTCGGGACAGGTCAAGAATGAGCAGTTCTTC
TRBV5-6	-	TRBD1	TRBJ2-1	CASSLAAGGPYNEQFF	TGTGCCAGCAGCTTGGCCGCAGGGGGCCCCTACAATGAGCAGTTCTTC
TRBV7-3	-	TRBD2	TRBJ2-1	CASSPGTSGRGAQFF	TGTGCCAGCAGCCCCGGGACTAGCGGGAGGGGCGCGCAGTTCTTC
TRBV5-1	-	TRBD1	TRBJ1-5	CASSPTGEDQPQHF	TGCGCCAGCAGCCCCACAGGGGAGGATCAGCCCCAGCATTTT
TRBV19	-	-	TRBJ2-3	CASSGTPNILTDTQYF	TGTGCCAGTAGTGGGACTCCCAACATCCTCACAGATACGCAGTATTTT
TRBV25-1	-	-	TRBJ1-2	CASSEGPGGYTF	TGTGCCAGCAGTGAAGGGCCGGGGGGCTACACCTTC
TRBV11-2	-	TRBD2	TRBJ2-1	CASSPLAGNINEQFF	TGTGCCAGCAGCCCTCTAGCGGGCAATATCAATGAGCAGTTCTTC
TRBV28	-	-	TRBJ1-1	CASSSLFPTEAFF	TGTGCCAGCAGTTCCCTATTTCCGACTGAAGCTTTCTTT
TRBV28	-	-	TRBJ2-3	CASSQLTDTQYF	TGTGCCAGCAGCCAACTCACAGATACGCAGTATTTT
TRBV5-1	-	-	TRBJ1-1	CASSLRAKNTEAFF	TGCGCCAGCAGTTTGAGGGCAAAGAACACTGAAGCTTTCTTT
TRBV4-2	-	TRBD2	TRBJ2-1	CASSQGPGLAGTEQFF	TGTGCCAGCAGCCAAGGACCGGGACTAGCGGGTACTGAGCAGTTCTTC
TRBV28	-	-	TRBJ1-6	CASSRQGYNSPLHF	TGTGCCAGCAGCCGTCAGGGGTATAATTCACCCCTCCACTTT
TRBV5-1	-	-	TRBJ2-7	CASSRVGYEQYF	TGCGCCAGCAGCCGGGTAGGCTACGAGCAGTACTTC
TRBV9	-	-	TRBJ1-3	CASSVRPGVGNTIYF	TGTGCCAGCAGCGTACGTCCGGGGGTTGGAAACACCATATATTTT
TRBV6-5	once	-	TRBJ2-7	CASRPQLSSYEQYF	TGTGCCAGCAGACCCCAGCTTAGCTCCTACGAGCAGTACTTC
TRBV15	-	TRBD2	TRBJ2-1	CATSRDTGLAIDEQFF	TGTGCCACCAGCAGAGATACGGGACTAGCTATCGATGAGCAGTTCTTC
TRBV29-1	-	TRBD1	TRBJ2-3	CSVGFRQGSGYF	TGCAGCGTGGGATTCAGACAGGGAAGTGGGTATTTT
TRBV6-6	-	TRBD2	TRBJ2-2	CASSYRGGRGTGELFF	TGTGCCAGCAGTTACCGGGGCGGGAGAGGGACCGGGGAGCTGTTTTTT
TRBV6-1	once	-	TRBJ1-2	CASKTGNYGYTF	TGTGCCAGCAAAACAGGGAACTATGGCTACACCTTC
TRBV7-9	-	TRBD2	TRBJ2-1	CASPSWGAGPYNEQFF	TGTGCCAGCCCATCCTGGGGAGCGGGGCCCTACAATGAGCAGTTCTTC
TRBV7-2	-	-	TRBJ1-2	CASSSRDRGYTF	TGTGCCAGCAGCTCCAGGGACCGCGGCTACACCTTC
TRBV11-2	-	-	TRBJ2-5	CASSYRGVSVLETQYF	TGTGCCAGCAGCTATAGGGGCGTTTCGGTTTTAGAGACCCAGTACTTC
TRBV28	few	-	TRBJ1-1	CASSLSRATEAFF	TGTGCCAGCAGTTTATCCAGGGCCACTGAAGCTTTCTTT
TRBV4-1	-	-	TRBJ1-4	CASSQGVSPFSREKLFF	TGCGCCAGCAGCCAAGGCGTATCCCCCTTCTCTCGTGAAAAACTGTTTTTT
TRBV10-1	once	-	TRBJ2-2	CASSTGELFF	TGCGCCAGCAGCACCGGGGAGCTGTTTTTT
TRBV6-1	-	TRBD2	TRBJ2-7	CASNSLTSGEYEQYF	TGTGCCAGCAACTCTTTGACTAGCGGTGAATACGAGCAGTACTTC
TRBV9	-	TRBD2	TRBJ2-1	CASSVGTSGSPYNEQFF	TGTGCCAGCAGCGTAGGTACTAGCGGGAGTCCCTACAATGAGCAGTTCTTC
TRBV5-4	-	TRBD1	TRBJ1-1	CASSFGQGANLNTEAFF	TGTGCCAGCAGCTTCGGACAGGGGGCCAACCTGAACACTGAAGCTTTCTTT
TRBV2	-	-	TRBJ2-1	CASSDGVWGQFF	TGTGCCAGCAGTGATGGGGTGTGGGGGCAGTTCTTC
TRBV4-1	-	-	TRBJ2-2	CASSQVKTGPSNTGELFF	TGCGCCAGCAGCCAAGTTAAAACGGGACCTAGCAACACCGGGGAGCTGTTTTTT
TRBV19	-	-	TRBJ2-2	CASSRDSDTGELFF	TGTGCCAGTAGTCGAGATTCGGACACCGGGGAGCTGTTTTTT
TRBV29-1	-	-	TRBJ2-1	CSVGGSGAGNEQFF	TGCAGCGTTGGTGGGTCCGGAGCGGGCAATGAGCAGTTCTTC
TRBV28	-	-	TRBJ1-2	CASRPNGDGYTF	TGTGCCAGCCGACCCAATGGAGATGGCTACACCTTC
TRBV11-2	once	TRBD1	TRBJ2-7	CASSAMTGGYPYEQYF	TGTGCCAGCAGCGCCATGACAGGGGGCTACCCCTACGAGCAGTACTTC